Listed below are T cell receptor beta chains from one sample, sequenced in a study of blood T cell repertoires in COVID-19. Here immunoSEQ multiplex PCR was the method, and the copy in TCRdb shows in-frame clones only, minus some. The repertoire holds 330,000 or so clones, with around nine tenths as singletons. Sequencing was carried out using PBMCs or T cells enriched from blood (not recorded which). The receptor source for this set is a young woman who had been exposed to COVID-19. Both conserved end residues are part of each CDR3. D genes are given only for firm matches. The size field is filled for only some rows; it gives once, few, many or a size class.

>-|TRBJ1-2|TRBV4-1|-
TGCGCCAGCAGCGAGAATAACTATGGCTACACCTTC
CASSENNYGYTF
>-|TRBJ2-1|TRBV3-1/TRBV3-2|TRBD2
TGTGCCAGCAGCCAAGCCCCGACTAGCGGGAGGAAGCAGTTCTTC
CASSQAPTSGRKQFF
>-|TRBJ1-1|TRBV29-1|-
TGCAGCGTTGATCGGGGGGCAGGGACTGAAGCTTTCTTT
CSVDRGAGTEAFF
>once|TRBJ1-1|TRBV5-5|TRBD1
TGTGCCAGCAGCTTGGGGGTACAGGGGGCGCGGACTGAAGCTTTCTTT
CASSLGVQGARTEAFF
>once|TRBJ2-1|TRBV19|TRBD2
TGTGCCACTCGACTGAGCCCCTTAGCGGGAGGGGATGAGCAGTTCTTC
CATRLSPLAGGDEQFF
>few|TRBJ2-7|TRBV27|TRBD1
TGTGCCAGCAGTTTCGGGACAGGGGCCTACGAGCAGTACTTC
CASSFGTGAYEQYF
>-|TRBJ2-7|TRBV6-1|TRBD2
TGTGCCAGCAGTGAAAATAAACTAGCGGGAGCTTGGGAGCAGTACTTC
CASSENKLAGAWEQYF
>-|TRBJ1-1|TRBV9|-
TGTGCCAGCAGCGTACGGGGTGGGAGGGCTGAAGCTTTCTTT
CASSVRGGRAEAFF
>-|TRBJ2-2|TRBV27|-
TGTGCCAGCCAGGTTCCGGCCACCGGGGAGCTGTTTTTT
CASQVPATGELFF
>-|TRBJ2-3|TRBV9|TRBD2
TGTGCCAGCAGCGTCGACTCTAGCGGGGGCACAGATACGCAGTATTTT
CASSVDSSGGTDTQYF
>-|TRBJ2-7|TRBV11-2|TRBD2
TGTGCCAGCAGCCCAGGAGGGACTAGCGTGGGTGAGCAGTACTTC
CASSPGGTSVGEQYF
>-|TRBJ1-2|TRBV9|-
TGTGCCAGCAGCGTAGTAGCCAGCCATGGCTACACCTTC
CASSVVASHGYTF
>-|TRBJ2-7|TRBV30|-
TGTGCCTGGAGAGGAAACAGAATACCCTACGAGCAGTACTTC
CAWRGNRIPYEQYF
>-|TRBJ2-1|TRBV7-3|-
TGTGCCAGCAGCTTAGCGTCTAGAGATGAGCAGTTCTTC
CASSLASRDEQFF
>-|TRBJ2-3|TRBV3-1/TRBV3-2|TRBD2
TGTGCCAGCAGCCTAGCGGGAGGGGGTAGGAGGGCAGATACGCAGTATTTT
CASSLAGGGRRADTQYF
>-|TRBJ2-3|TRBV18|-
TGTGCCAGCTCAATAAGGCCGGGTGCAGACACAGATACGCAGTATTTT
CASSIRPGADTDTQYF
>-|TRBJ1-1|TRBV7-3|TRBD1
TGTGCCAGCAGCCTCCGAACGGACAGGGCGAACACTGAAGCTTTCTTT
CASSLRTDRANTEAFF
>-|TRBJ2-5|TRBV7-3|-
TGTGCCAGCAGCTTACATGGGCCGCAAGAGACCCAGTACTTC
CASSLHGPQETQYF
>-|TRBJ1-5|TRBV11-2|TRBD1
TGTGCCAGCAGCTTAGACAGGGGGCGGGGAAAGCCCCAGCATTTT
CASSLDRGRGKPQHF
>-|TRBJ1-1|TRBV5-1|TRBD1
TGCGCCAGCAGCTCCGCCAGGGGGCGGAATGAAGCTTTCTTT
CASSSARGRNEAFF
>-|TRBJ1-5|TRBV18|-
TGTGCCAGCTCACCAGGGGGCAGGGGATATCAGCCCCAGCATTTT
CASSPGGRGYQPQHF
>once|TRBJ2-7|TRBV3-1/TRBV3-2|-
TGTGCCAGCAGCGACCACAGAACCCAGAACTACGAGCAGTACTTC
CASSDHRTQNYEQYF
>-|TRBJ2-7|TRBV6-5|TRBD1
TGTGCCAGCAGCGTCGGACAGGGGTCCTCCTACGAGCAGTACTTC
CASSVGQGSSYEQYF
>-|TRBJ2-1|TRBV6-5|TRBD2
TGTGCCAGCAGTTACCCAGCGGGAGGCCTCTATGAGCAGTTCTTC
CASSYPAGGLYEQFF
>-|TRBJ1-2|TRBV13|-
TGTGCCAGCCGAATAGCTCACTCGCCAAATATACAGGGCGTCGGCTCCGAGGGCTACACCTTC
CASRIAHSPNIQGVGSEGYTF
>-|TRBJ1-1|TRBV5-6|-
TGTGCCAGCAGCCCCGTACGGGGGAACACTGAAGCTTTCTTT
CASSPVRGNTEAFF
>-|TRBJ1-1|TRBV5-1|-
TGCGCCAGCAGCTTGGGAACAGGGTCGATGACTGAAGCTTTCTTT
CASSLGTGSMTEAFF
>-|TRBJ1-5|TRBV30|-
TGTGCCTGGAGCGCGGGAGATAGCAATCAGCCCCAGCATTTT
CAWSAGDSNQPQHF
>-|TRBJ2-6|TRBV7-8|-
TGTGCCAGCAGCTCGGTAGCTGGGGCCAACGTCCTGACTTTC
CASSSVAGANVLTF
>-|TRBJ2-7|TRBV28|TRBD2
TGTGCCAGCACCTCCCCCGCGGGAGTCGGCTACGAGCAGTACTTC
CASTSPAGVGYEQYF
>-|TRBJ2-1|TRBV13|TRBD2
TGTGCCAGCAGCCCCGGACTAGGGCAGCAGTTCTTC
CASSPGLGQQFF
>-|TRBJ1-1|TRBV12-5|TRBD1
TGTGCTAGTGGCTTTAACCTCCCCGGGACAGAGAACACTGAAGCTTTCTTT
CASGFNLPGTENTEAFF
>-|TRBJ2-4|TRBV4-2|-
TGTGCCAGCAGCCAGACCAGAGTCAGGGGGGACATTCAGTACTTC
CASSQTRVRGDIQYF
>-|TRBJ1-2|TRBV7-6|-
TGTGCCAGCAGCTTAGATACAGGGCCCTATGGCTACACCTTC
CASSLDTGPYGYTF
>-|TRBJ1-1|TRBV28|TRBD1
TGTGCCAGCAGTCCCACAGGGGGAAAGGCTGAAGCTTTCTTT
CASSPTGGKAEAFF
>-|TRBJ2-3|TRBV3-1/TRBV3-2|TRBD2
TGTGCCAGCAGTCAACTAGCGGGAGGGCCCACAGATACGCAGTATTTT
CASSQLAGGPTDTQYF
>-|TRBJ1-1|TRBV5-4|TRBD1
TGTGCCAGCAGCCTTACCGGGACAGGGATAACTGAAGCTTTCTTT
CASSLTGTGITEAFF
>once|TRBJ2-1|TRBV15|-
TGTGCCACCAGCAGAGTCGGGACTCTCGATGAGCAGTTCTTC
CATSRVGTLDEQFF
>once|TRBJ2-1|TRBV5-1|TRBD2
TGCGCCAGCAGCTTGGAGCTAGCGGGAGGGCCAAGGGAAGATGAGCAGTTCTTC
CASSLELAGGPREDEQFF
>few|TRBJ2-7|TRBV19|TRBD2
TGTGCCAGTAGTACAAGTACGGGACTATTTGAGCAGTACTTC
CASSTSTGLFEQYF
>-|TRBJ1-6|TRBV30|-
TGTGCGATCCAGGCTTATAATTCACCCCTCCACTTT
CAIQAYNSPLHF
>-|TRBJ2-4|TRBV15|TRBD2
TGTGCCACCAGCAGAGTTGCGGGAGGGCCGGGTACCAAAAACATTCAGTACTTC
CATSRVAGGPGTKNIQYF
>few|TRBJ1-3|TRBV7-8|-
TGTGCCAGCAGCCCAGTGCGGGACGCCTCTGGAAACACCATATATTTT
CASSPVRDASGNTIYF